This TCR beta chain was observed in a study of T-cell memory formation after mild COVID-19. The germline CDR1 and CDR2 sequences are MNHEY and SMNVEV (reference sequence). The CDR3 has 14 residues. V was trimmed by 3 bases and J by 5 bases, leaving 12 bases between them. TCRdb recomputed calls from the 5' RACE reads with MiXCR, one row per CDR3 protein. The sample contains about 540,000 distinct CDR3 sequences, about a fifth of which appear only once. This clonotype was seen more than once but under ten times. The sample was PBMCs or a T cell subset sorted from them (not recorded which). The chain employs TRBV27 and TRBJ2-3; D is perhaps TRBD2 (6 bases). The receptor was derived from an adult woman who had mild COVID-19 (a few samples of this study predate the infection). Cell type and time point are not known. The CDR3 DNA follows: TGTGCCAGCAGTTTGCGGGGCGCGGTAGATACGCAGTATTTT. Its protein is CASSLRGAVDTQYF.